This TCR beta chain was identified during a study of blood T cell repertoires in COVID-19. As processed by the authors: Estimation of nucleated cell counts relied on the amplification of reference gene primers. Libraries were prepared by immunoSEQ multiplex PCR; TCRdb keeps only in-frame clonotypes and omits some of them. The V and J calls and clone size come from that table; D and trimming were worked out from the DNA. This sample has 100,000 or so clones, with about four fifths found just once. This CDR3 comprises 13 residues. Looked up from germline, CDR1 is MRHNA and CDR2 is SNTAGT. Trimming removed 3 bases from V and 6 bases from J; junction bases left unmatched: 1.

The sequencing input was peripheral blood. V usage is TRBV6-4 and J usage is TRBJ2-2, with TRBD1 matching 7 bases. The receptor's source is a man aged 50-59 years with active or convalescent COVID-19. The DNA of the CDR3 is TGTGCCAGCAGTGAACAGGGGTCCGGGGAGCTGTTTTTT. The encoded protein is CASSEQGSGELFF.